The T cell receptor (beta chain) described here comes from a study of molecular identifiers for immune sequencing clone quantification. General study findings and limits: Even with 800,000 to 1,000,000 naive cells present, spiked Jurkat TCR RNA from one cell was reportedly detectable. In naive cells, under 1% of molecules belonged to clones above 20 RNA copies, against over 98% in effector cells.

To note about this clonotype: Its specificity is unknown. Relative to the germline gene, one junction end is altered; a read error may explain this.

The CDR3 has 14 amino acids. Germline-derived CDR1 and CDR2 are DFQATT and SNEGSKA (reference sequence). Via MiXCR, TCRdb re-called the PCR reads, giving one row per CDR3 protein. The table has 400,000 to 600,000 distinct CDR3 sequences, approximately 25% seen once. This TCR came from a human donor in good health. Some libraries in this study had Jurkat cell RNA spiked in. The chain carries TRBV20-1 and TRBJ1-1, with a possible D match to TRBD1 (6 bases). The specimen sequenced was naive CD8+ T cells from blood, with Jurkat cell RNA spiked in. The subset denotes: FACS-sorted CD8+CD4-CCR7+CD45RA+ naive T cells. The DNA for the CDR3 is TGCAGTGCTAGAGGGGACACCATGAACACTGCAGCTTTCTTT. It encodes CSARGDTMNTAAFF.